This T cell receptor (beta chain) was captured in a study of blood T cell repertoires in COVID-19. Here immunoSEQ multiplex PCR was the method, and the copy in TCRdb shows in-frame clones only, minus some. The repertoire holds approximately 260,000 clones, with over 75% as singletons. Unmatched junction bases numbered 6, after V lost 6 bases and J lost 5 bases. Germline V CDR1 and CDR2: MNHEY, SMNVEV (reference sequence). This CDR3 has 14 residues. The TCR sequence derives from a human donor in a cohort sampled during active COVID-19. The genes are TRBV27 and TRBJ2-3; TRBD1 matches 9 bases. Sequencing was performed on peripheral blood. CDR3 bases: TGTGCCAGCAGCCAACAGGGGGCTAAAGATACGCAGTATTTT. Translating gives CASSQQGAKDTQYF.